This T cell receptor (beta chain) was recorded in a study of cytomegalovirus exposure and HLA in healthy donors. General observations from the study: Reportedly, a later analysis found an Asian-associated ancestry cluster had fewer N-insertions than the roughly 630-donor mean. With high specificity and sensitivity, the classifier reportedly diagnosed cytomegalovirus status. Some TCR beta chains (164 of them) were listed as cytomegalovirus-associated.

With 0 bases removed from V and 7 bases from J, the gap between germline ends came to 7 bases. Germline V gives CDR1 SGHRS, CDR2 YFSETQ. The CDR3 totals 12 residues. Note on this clone: Its antigen is still unknown.

PCR employed 60 Vbeta and 13 Jbeta primers. Data came from immunoSEQ multiplex PCR; TCRdb stores just in-frame clones and leaves some out. The sample yields 150,000 to 200,000 clones, 65% to 85% seen once. The specimen was PBMCs. This TCR was recovered from a boy between 2 and 10 years old in good health and CMV-seronegative. The chain is built from TRBV5-1 and TRBJ1-2; no reliable D call. The CDR3: CASSLDGSGYTF. The CDR3 DNA sequence: TGCGCCAGCAGCTTGGATGGGAGTGGCTACACCTTC.